This TCR beta chain stems from a study of early T cells in non-severe SARS-CoV-2 infection. Across the study: Sequencing of unsorted whole blood was done on bulk RNA, leaving chains unpaired. Study-wide results and caveats: Using VDJdb, the matching emphasized anti-spike CD8 responses while missing private and CD4 specificities.

V dropped 1 base and J dropped 4 bases, with 11 bases sitting between them. The CDR3 extends over 15 amino acids. Tagging with unique molecular identifiers was applied to individual cDNA molecules. In TCRdb, the 5' RACE reads were re-called with MiXCR into one record per CDR3 protein. Of approximately 100,000 distinct CDR3 sequences listed, roughly 15% were seen once; the top ten hold over 0.95%. This clonotype was seen only a few times. The antigen is undetermined. The sequenced sample was whole blood. The clonotype was recovered from an adult who was a healthcare worker with PCR-confirmed SARS-CoV-2 infection or an uninfected control (not recorded which). The chain combines TRBV12-3 or TRBV12-4 with TRBJ2-1; D gene uncertain. The CDR3 is CASSLDEPIYNEQFF. The CDR3 DNA reads TGTGCCAGCAGTTTAGACGAGCCCATTTACAATGAGCAGTTCTTC.